These 12 T cell receptor beta chains share one sample of origin, sequenced in a study of blood T cells in healthy people across ages. Then a second PCR, running roughly 7 to 11 cycles, was carried out with a sample-barcoded 5' primer and a J-beta primer mix. TCRdb reanalysed the 5' RACE reads using MiXCR and keeps one entry per CDR3 protein. The data hold about a million distinct CDR3 sequences, with roughly two fifths observed a single time. Sequencing was carried out using blood. These receptors originate from a man aged 18 to 30 in good health.

In the case of this clonotype: A much larger clone lies a single base off, so this may be a read error. The chain combines TRBV20-1 with TRBJ1-5, with D possibly TRBD1 on 5 matching bases. Germline V gene sequence: CDR1 DFQATT, CDR2 SNEGSKA (reference sequence). The germline V and J ends were trimmed by 2 bases and 2 bases, with 13 bases remaining between them. The CDR3 consists of 15 residues. The CDR3 DNA follows: TGCAGTGCTAGACGCAGGGTTGGGGGCAATCAGCCCCAGCATTTT. Translating it yields CSARRRVGGNQPQHF.

There are a few counts of this clonotype. This chain links TRBV4-2 with TRBJ2-7; 10 positions match TRBD2. Per the germline V gene, CDR1 is LGHNA and CDR2 is YNFKEQ. CDR3 size: 15 residues. J was trimmed by 1 base and V by 3 bases; bases with no gene match: 3. CDR3 amino acids: CASSHGLAVSYEQYF. The CDR3 DNA is TGTGCCAGCAGCCACGGACTAGCGGTATCCTACGAGCAGTACTTC.

With regard to this clonotype: A junction end diverges from the germline sequence, so it may reflect a read error. The chain links TRBV4-3 to TRBJ1-5; D uncertain. There are 15 residues in the CDR3. Germline V CDR1 and CDR2: LGHNA, YSLEER. The CDR3 sequence is CASGQDGPLSQPQHF. Here the CDR3 DNA reads TGCGCCAGCGGCCAAGATGGGCCTCTTTCTCAGCCCCAGCATTTT.

This clonotype occurred a few times. The V call is TRBV6-5, the J call TRBJ1-2; TRBD1 agrees at 10 bases. This CDR3 is built from 13 residues. The V and J ends lost 5 bases and 7 bases, in that order; junction bases with no gene match: 4. Looked up from germline, CDR1 is MNHEY and CDR2 is SVGAGI. DNA of the CDR3: TGTGCCAGCAGTCCCGGACAGGGGGTTGGCTACACCTTC. Its translation: CASSPGQGVGYTF.

The chain joins TRBV9 to TRBJ2-3; 13 bases agree with TRBD2. The CDR3 is 16 residues long. Germline V gene lookup returns CDR1 SGDLS and CDR2 YYNGEE. Trimming took 2 bases from V and 2 from J; bases not matched to a gene: 2. The CDR3 DNA reads TGTGCCAGCAGCGTGGGACTAGCGGGGACCACAGATACGCAGTATTTT. This sequence encodes CASSVGLAGTTDTQYF.

Ten or more counts support this clonotype. The rearrangement links TRBV5-1 to TRBJ2-7; D is unresolved. Trimming took 2 bases from V and 1 from J, leaving 10 bases between them. Germline V gene lookup returns CDR1 SGHRS and CDR2 YFSETQ. The CDR3 has 14 amino acids. The CDR3 is CASSFPGASYEQYF. The CDR3 DNA follows: TGCGCCAGCAGCTTCCCGGGCGCTTCCTACGAGCAGTACTTC.

V usage is TRBV4-1 and J usage is TRBJ1-1; the D is unclear. The germline V gene has CDR1 MGHRA and CDR2 YSYEKL. V gave up 4 bases and J gave up 0 bases, with 9 bases separating them. The CDR3 length is 14 residues. CDR3 nucleotides: TGCGCCAGCAGCCTGCGATCAATGAACACTGAAGCTTTCTTT. Its protein product is CASSLRSMNTEAFF.

This clonotype was seen only a few times. The rearrangement uses TRBV7-9 and TRBJ2-1; D ambiguous. Germline-derived CDR1 and CDR2 are SEHNR and FQNEAQ (reference sequence). With 2 bases removed from V and 10 bases from J, the gap between germline ends came to 9 bases. The CDR3 is 12 amino acids. The CDR3 is CASSLQPSEQFF. The CDR3 DNA reads TGTGCCAGCAGCTTACAACCCAGCGAGCAGTTCTTC.

Points on this clonotype: Its ends do not fully match the called genes, so a read error is possible. This sequence joins TRBV6-6 and TRBJ2-3; 10 nucleotides match TRBD2. Germline V gene lookup returns CDR1 MNHNY and CDR2 SVGAGI (reference sequence). The CDR3 runs 17 residues. The CDR3 loop is CASSPWTSGTSTDAQYF. DNA for the CDR3: TGTGCCAGCAGTCCCTGGACTAGCGGTACTAGCACAGATGCGCAGTATTTT.

This clonotype was observed a few times. The V gene is TRBV20-1, the J gene TRBJ1-4; D is possibly TRBD1 (6 bases). The CDR3 sequence is 14 residues long. The germline V gene encodes CDR1 DFQATT and CDR2 SNEGSKA (reference sequence). Trimming removed 5 bases from V and 5 bases from J, with 15 bases in between. CDR3 in DNA: TGCAGTGCTGCTTTGGGACACCCCAATGAAAAACTGTTTTTT. As protein: CSAALGHPNEKLFF.

J is TRBJ1-5 and V is TRBV5-1; D unresolved. Germline lookup yields CDR1 SGHRS and CDR2 YFSETQ. This CDR3 spans 14 amino acids. The V end was cut by 0 bases, the J end by 5 bases, with 9 bases between. CDR3 region: CASSLAGRDQPQHF. DNA of the CDR3: TGCGCCAGCAGCTTGGCCGGAAGGGATCAGCCCCAGCATTTT.

The chain links TRBV7-6 to TRBJ2-2; 7 nucleotides match TRBD1. The CDR3 sequence is 20 residues long. V shed 3 bases and J 2 bases; nucleotides not matched to a gene: 18. The germline V gene encodes CDR1 SGHVS and CDR2 FNYEAQ. In DNA form, the CDR3 reads TGTGCCAGCAGCTTCTCAGGGGGAGAACCCCATAGATTAAACACCGGGGAGCTGTTTTTT. It codes for CASSFSGGEPHRLNTGELFF.